This T cell receptor beta chain was captured by sequencing in a study of blood T cell repertoires in COVID-19. Whole-study context: The United States, Italy and Spain provided the acute and convalescent COVID-19 samples. T cells, B-cell-depleted T cells, or PBMCs provided the cDNA or gDNA that served as material.

As processed by the authors: Estimated nucleated cell counts came from reference gene primer amplification. This table comes from immunoSEQ multiplex PCR, and its TCRdb copy is limited to in-frame clones, with some not included. That table is the source of V, J and clone size, and D and trimming were worked out from the DNA. The sample lists 20,000 to 30,000 clones, 90% occurring once. Sequences were obtained from peripheral blood. The source is a human donor in a cohort sampled during active COVID-19.

The CDR3 nucleotides read TGCGCCAGCAGCTTGGGACAGGGGGCCCCAGATACGCAGTATTTT. The encoded protein is CASSLGQGAPDTQYF. V and J are TRBV5-1 and TRBJ2-3; TRBD1 matches at 10 bases. The CDR3 length is 15 residues. V trimming: 0 bases; J trimming: 4 bases; junction bases outside the gene matches: 2. Germline V lookup: CDR1 SGHRS, CDR2 YFSETQ.